Below, 22 T cell receptor beta chains from the same sample are listed, as sequenced in a study of T cell changes during pregnancy in multiple sclerosis. Clones were read by immunoSEQ multiplex PCR, and TCRdb kept only the in-frame ones, dropping some. Of approximately 49,000 clones detected, about 90% appear once; the ten largest clones hold under 6.5%. The sample consisted of peripheral blood, taken after pregnancy. These receptors were taken from a female donor in good health, enrolled as a control in a pregnancy study.

The chain has TRBV10-2 and TRBJ2-7, with 9 bases aligning to TRBD1. The germline CDR1 and CDR2 sequences are WSHSY and SAAADI. The CDR3 runs 16 residues. V trimming: 3 bases; J trimming: 3 bases; junction bases outside the gene matches: 9. The CDR3 nucleotides are TGCGCCAGCAGTGAAGGAGCGGGACAGGGCCTCTACGAGCAGTACTTC. Its translation: CASSEGAGQGLYEQYF.

This chain connects TRBV20-1 to TRBJ1-1; unclear D gene. There are 11 residues in the CDR3. Germline lookup yields CDR1 DFQATT and CDR2 SNEGSKA (reference sequence). The V gene lost 4 bases and the J gene lost 1 base, with 4 bases spanning the gap. The chain's CDR3 is CSAIKNTEAFF. CDR3 nucleotides: TGCAGTGCTATTAAGAACACTGAAGCTTTCTTT.

This chain links TRBV11-2 with TRBJ2-1, with 8 bases lining up with TRBD2. The CDR3 runs to 15 residues. The junction had 8 bases not matched to a gene; V was cut back by 3 bases and J by 7 bases. In germline, CDR1 is SGHAT, CDR2 FQNNGV. CDR3 protein: CASSLPGLGYNEQFF. The CDR3 nucleotides read TGTGCCAGCAGCTTGCCGGGACTAGGATATAATGAGCAGTTCTTC. The variable domain in full, with the rest retrieved from reference TRBV11-2 and TRBJ2-1, is EAGVAQSPRYKIIEKRQSVAFWCNPISGHATLYWYQQILGQGPKLLIQFQNNGVVDDSQLPKDRFSAERLKGVDSTLKIQPAKLEDSAVYLCASSLPGLGYNEQFFGPGTRLTVL.

V gene TRBV5-1 combines with J gene TRBJ1-6; 7 positions match TRBD1. Germline V gene lookup returns CDR1 SGHRS and CDR2 YFSETQ. Unmatched junction bases numbered 6, after V lost 0 bases and J lost 9 bases. The CDR3 loop spans 15 amino acids. The DNA for the CDR3 is TGCGCCAGCAGCTTGGAGGCAGGGGGGATTTCACCCCTCCACTTT. Translated, it gives CASSLEAGGISPLHF. The variable domain in full, with the rest retrieved from reference TRBV5-1 and TRBJ1-6, is KAGVTQTPRYLIKTRGQQVTLSCSPISGHRSVSWYQQTPGQGLQFLFEYFSETQRNKGNFPGRFSGRQFSNSRSEMNVSTLELGDSALYLCASSLEAGGISPLHFGNGTRLTVT.

The V call is TRBV11-2, the J call TRBJ2-1; 7 bases fit TRBD2. The germline V gene has CDR1 SGHAT and CDR2 FQNNGV. V shed 3 bases, J shed 14 bases, and the junction held 4 bases outside the gene matches. The CDR3 has 11 residues. CDR3 DNA sequence: TGTGCCAGCAGCTTTGACAGCGGGGAGTTCTTC. It encodes CASSFDSGEFF.

This rearrangement joins TRBV6-5 to TRBJ1-1; D uncertain. Germline CDR1 reads MNHEY; CDR2 reads SVGAGI. V lost 6 bases to trimming and J lost 4 bases, with 12 bases between them. This CDR3 has 13 amino acids. CDR3 amino acids: CASSGFGVTEAFF. As DNA, the CDR3 is TGTGCCAGCAGCGGGTTCGGGGTCACTGAAGCTTTCTTT.

The chain carries TRBV5-1 and TRBJ2-7; tentative D call: TRBD1 (5 bases). The V end lost 3 bases, the J end lost 2 bases, and 12 bases lay between the germline ends. This CDR3 has 14 residues. The germline gives CDR1 SGHRS, CDR2 YFSETQ. The CDR3 DNA reads as TGCGCCAGCAGCTCAAAACAGGTTCCCTACGAGCAGTACTTC. It is translated as CASSSKQVPYEQYF.

The J gene is TRBJ1-2, the V gene TRBV7-2, with D uncertain. Trimming removed 1 base at V and 4 bases at J, with 4 bases between. The germline V gene encodes CDR1 SGHTA and CDR2 FQGNSA. The CDR3 covers 12 residues. CDR3 in amino acids: CASSLDFYGYTF. CDR3 DNA: TGTGCCAGCAGCTTAGACTTCTATGGCTACACCTTC.

The rearrangement links TRBV5-6 to TRBJ2-1; 12 bases are a match to TRBD2. Germline-derived CDR1 and CDR2 are SGHDT and YYEEEE. CDR3 length: 15 residues. With V trimmed by 4 bases and J by 7 bases, 6 bases remained unmatched. The CDR3 coding sequence is TGTGCCAGCAGCCGAGGACTAGCGGGGAAGAATGAGCAGTTCTTC. Translated: CASSRGLAGKNEQFF.

V and J are TRBV2 and TRBJ2-1, with 10 bases lining up with TRBD2. V shed 6 bases and J 6 bases; nucleotides not matched to a gene: 8. The CDR3 sequence is 15 residues long. Per germline, CDR1 SNHLY and CDR2 FYNNEI. In DNA, the CDR3 is TGTGCCAGCAGGCAGCTAGCGGGAGTGTTCAATGAGCAGTTCTTC. Its translation is CASRQLAGVFNEQFF.

The chain links TRBV25-1 to TRBJ2-1; 9 bases match TRBD1. Looked up from germline, CDR1 is MGHDK and CDR2 is SYGVNS. Trimming at V came to 2 bases and at J to 0 bases, leaving 8 bases not matched to a gene. This CDR3 contains 18 residues. CDR3 protein: CASSEHPLTGGSYNEQFF. The CDR3 DNA reads TGTGCCAGCAGTGAACACCCCTTGACAGGGGGCTCCTACAATGAGCAGTTCTTC. The full variable domain, with the rest looked up from reference TRBV25-1 and TRBJ2-1, is EADIYQTPRYLVIGTGKKITLECSQTMGHDKMYWYQQDPGMELHLIHYSYGVNSTEKGDLSSESTVSRIRTEHFPLTLESARPSHTSQYLCASSEHPLTGGSYNEQFFGPGTRLTVL.

The CDR3 spells CASSPGLTAEAFF. The DNA for the CDR3 is TGCGCCAGCAGCCCTGGACTGACTGCGGAGGCTTTCTTT. The chain combines TRBV5-1 with TRBJ1-1; D ambiguous. V was pared by 4 bases and J by 11 bases, with 18 bases between. Germline assignment: CDR1 SGHRS and CDR2 YFSETQ. This CDR3 is 13 amino acids long.

This chain uses TRBV15 with TRBJ2-7; D possibly corresponds to TRBD2 (5 bases). Per the germline V gene, CDR1 is LNHNV and CDR2 is YYDKDF (reference sequence). The CDR3 extends over 15 amino acids. The germline V and J ends were trimmed by 0 bases and 1 base, with 10 bases remaining between them. CDR3 DNA: TGTGCCACCAGCAGAGAGGAGGACCATTCCTACGAGCAGTACTTC. Translated: CATSREEDHSYEQYF. Full variable domain (outside the CDR3, taken from reference TRBV15 and TRBJ2-7): DAMVIQNPRYQVTQFGKPVTLSCSQTLNHNVMYWYQQKSSQAPKLLFHYYDKDFNNEADTPDNFQSRRPNTSFCFLDIRSPGLGDTAMYLCATSREEDHSYEQYFGPGTRLTVT.

The rearrangement links TRBV15 to TRBJ1-5, with D perhaps matching TRBD1 (5 bases). The CDR3 loop spans 13 amino acids. Germline V gene lookup returns CDR1 LNHNV and CDR2 YYDKDF (reference sequence). The V end was cut by 1 base, the J end by 8 bases, with 9 bases between. The CDR3 loop reads CATSRVRGEPQHF. CDR3 nucleotides: TGTGCCACCAGCAGAGTAAGGGGTGAGCCCCAGCATTTT.

The chain is built from TRBV27 and TRBJ1-1; D may be TRBD1 (5 bases). This CDR3 has 12 amino acids. V was shortened by 6 bases and J by 5 bases, with 10 bases between the two germline ends. Germline loops: CDR1 MNHEY, CDR2 SMNVEV (reference sequence). This CDR3 reads CASSGGLTEAFF. DNA of the CDR3: TGTGCCAGCAGCGGGGGTCTAACTGAAGCTTTCTTT.

The V call is TRBV5-5, the J call TRBJ1-5; D may be TRBD1 (5 bases). CDR1 and CDR2 from the germline V gene are SGHKS and YYEKEE (reference sequence). This CDR3 comprises 16 residues. Trimming took 0 bases from V and 1 from J, leaving 11 bases between them. In DNA form, the CDR3 reads TGTGCCAGCAGCTTGGCCGGGGGGGTGAGCAATCAGCCCCAGCATTTT. Translating gives CASSLAGGVSNQPQHF.

In the case of this clone: A junction end diverges from the germline sequence, so it may reflect a read error. The gene calls are TRBV2 and TRBJ1-6; D is unresolved. This CDR3 has 15 amino acids. Germline-derived CDR1 and CDR2 are SNHLY and FYNNEI. CDR3 in DNA: TGTGCCAGCAGGGAAGGCAGCTCCTATAATTCACCCCTCCACTTT. Its translation: CASREGSSYNSPLHF.

The V call is TRBV6-1, the J call TRBJ1-2; D is unclear. V lost 1 base, J lost 3 bases, and 9 bases lay in between. Per the germline V gene, CDR1 is MNHNS and CDR2 is SASEGT. The CDR3 is made up of 14 amino acids. The CDR3 nucleotides read TGTGCCAGCAGTGAAGGCGGCGGCTACTATGGCTACACCTTC. Amino acids: CASSEGGGYYGYTF.

The V and J genes are TRBV11-2 and TRBJ2-5; no reliable D call. Trimming pared 4 bases from V and 5 bases from J, leaving 14 bases between. The V gene's germline CDR1 is SGHAT and CDR2 FQNNGV. The CDR3 is 14 residues long. CDR3 sequence reads: CASSSSTGLETQYF. For the CDR3, the DNA is TGTGCCAGCAGCTCTTCGACTGGCCTGGAGACCCAGTACTTC.

The chain employs TRBV9 and TRBJ2-7; D ambiguous. This CDR3 spans 11 amino acids. In germline, CDR1 is SGDLS, CDR2 YYNGEE. V lost 4 bases and J 3 bases, leaving 5 bases between the germline ends. CDR3 in DNA: TGTGCCAGCAGCCTTATCTACGAGCAGTACTTC. Amino acids: CASSLIYEQYF.

The V and J genes are TRBV5-4 and TRBJ1-4; a weak D match, TRBD1 (5 bases). This CDR3 region has 16 residues. Germline CDR1 is SGHNT and CDR2 is YYREEE (reference sequence). Trimming left V 4 bases short and J 2 bases short, with 15 bases between. The CDR3, as DNA: TGTGCCAGCAGCCGTCAGCAGGGAATTACTAATGAAAAACTGTTTTTT. Translation gives CASSRQQGITNEKLFF.

CDR3 sequence (DNA): TGTGCCAGCAGCCCCCGGACAGGGTCCACCTTTTGGGACACTGAAGCTTTCTTT. This translates into CASSPRTGSTFWDTEAFF. The gene calls are TRBV11-2 and TRBJ1-1; 8 bases fit TRBD1. CDR1 is SGHAT and CDR2 is FQNNGV in the germline V gene. V was pared by 5 bases and J by 3 bases, with 17 bases of the junction left unmatched. The CDR3 covers 18 residues.